This TCR beta chain was sequenced in a study of T cells in Graves' hyperthyroidism and ophthalmopathy. Looking at the study overall: Peripheral blood draws took place at initial diagnosis, ahead of any treatment.

Looked up from germline, CDR1 is ENHRY and CDR2 is SYGVKD. CDR3 size: 15 residues. The J segment lost 5 bases and the V segment lost 10 bases, leaving 12 bases of the junction unmatched. Researchers amplified the TCR beta CDR3 regions from RNA transcripts. TCR CDR3 regions were first amplified by RT-PCR with HTBI primers. Each CDR3 protein is one row after TCRdb ran MiXCR on the multiplex PCR reads. The sample gives about 680,000 distinct CDR3 sequences, 35% of which show up once; 31% is in the top ten. Sequenced input: blood. This chain uses TRBV10-3 with TRBJ1-1; 11 bases are shared with TRBD1. The receptor was isolated from a middle-aged woman with Graves' hyperthyroidism. CDR3 bases: TGTGCCACTCTTGGGACAGGGGGAAAGGGAACTGAAGCTTTCTTT. Residues: CATLGTGGKGTEAFF.